This TCR beta chain was sequenced for a study of cytomegalovirus exposure and HLA in healthy donors. Primers: 60 Vbeta forward and 13 Jbeta reverse. Sequencing used immunoSEQ multiplex PCR; TCRdb keeps in-frame clones, though not all of them. The sample holds 100,000 to 150,000 clones. There are 17 residues in the CDR3. Germline V gives CDR1 LNHDA, CDR2 SQIVND (reference sequence). V shed 5 bases, J shed 1 base, and the junction held 9 bases outside the gene matches. The sequenced sample was PBMCs. The clonotype comes from a woman in her thirties or forties in good health and CMV-seropositive. V gene TRBV19 combines with J gene TRBJ1-5, with TRBD1 identical over 9 bases. This CDR3 reads CASSLRDRVVSNQPQHF. CDR3 nucleotide sequence: TGTGCCAGTAGTCTCCGGGACAGGGTAGTGAGCAATCAGCCCCAGCATTTT.